This TCR beta chain came from a study of CD8 T cells in ankylosing spondylitis. Trimming took off 3 bases at V and 9 bases at J, with 15 bases between the two ends. The CDR3 sequence is 15 residues long. Germline values: CDR1 MNHEY, CDR2 SMNVEV (reference sequence). TCRdb reanalysed the 5' RACE reads using MiXCR and keeps one entry per CDR3 protein. The sample shows around 130,000 distinct CDR3 sequences, about a tenth of them seen only once. This clonotype was found many times. Input material: blood, either unsorted or a sorted T cell fraction (not recorded which). The chain has TRBV27 and TRBJ1-6, with TRBD1 as a possible D gene (5 bases). This sequence originates from a male donor with ankylosing spondylitis or in good health (not recorded which). CDR3 amino acids: CASSFSVGVGSPLHF. The CDR3 DNA sequence: TGTGCCAGCAGTTTCTCGGTAGGGGTCGGTTCACCCCTCCACTTT.